These 27 T cell receptor beta chains were sequenced from one sample in a study of blood T cell repertoires in COVID-19. The assay was immunoSEQ multiplex PCR, and TCRdb's table has in-frame clones only and misses some. The sample records 15,000 to 20,000 clones, about 91% being singletons. The sample consisted of peripheral blood. These receptors originate from a human donor in a cohort sampled during active COVID-19.

This clone has just one count. V and J are TRBV5-1 and TRBJ2-6; D might be TRBD1 (5 bases). There are 15 residues in the CDR3. V gave up 1 base and J gave up 4 bases, with 9 bases separating them. The germline CDR1 and CDR2 sequences are SGHRS and YFSETQ. The CDR3 coding sequence is TGCGCCAGCAGCTTGCAGGGCTCCGGGGCCAACGTCCTGACTTTC. Protein: CASSLQGSGANVLTF. The full variable domain, completed using reference TRBV5-1 and TRBJ2-6, is KAGVTQTPRYLIKTRGQQVTLSCSPISGHRSVSWYQQTPGQGLQFLFEYFSETQRNKGNFPGRFSGRQFSNSRSEMNVSTLELGDSALYLCASSLQGSGANVLTFGAGSRLTVL.

The gene calls are TRBV18 and TRBJ2-7; D is possibly TRBD2 (5 bases). The CDR3 extends over 14 amino acids. Trimming took off 4 bases at V and 3 bases at J, with 13 bases between the two ends. The germline V gene has CDR1 KGHSH and CDR2 LQKENI. The CDR3 spells CASSRTGGRYEQYF. DNA of the CDR3: TGTGCCAGCTCACGGACCGGAGGCCGCTACGAGCAGTACTTC.

This chain uses TRBV19 with TRBJ1-2; 8 positions match TRBD1. The germline CDR1 and CDR2 sequences are LNHDA and SQIVND (reference sequence). This CDR3 has 15 residues. V was clipped by 1 base and J by 3 bases; unmatched bases: 4. CDR3 sequence: CASSIVRQGYYGYTF. CDR3 nucleotide sequence: TGTGCCAGTAGTATAGTGAGACAGGGGTACTATGGCTACACCTTC.

The J gene is TRBJ2-7, the V gene TRBV10-1, with 10 bases lining up with TRBD1. V dropped 6 bases and J dropped 0; count of bases not matched to a gene: 2. This CDR3 has 14 amino acids. Germline V gene lookup returns CDR1 WNHNN and CDR2 SYGVQD (reference sequence). The CDR3 protein is CASSRDRGSYEQYF. CDR3 sequence (DNA): TGCGCCAGCAGCCGGGACAGGGGCTCCTACGAGCAGTACTTC.

This clone occurred once. The chain uses TRBV6-5 and TRBJ2-7; possibly TRBD2 for D (6 bases). CDR1 is MNHEY and CDR2 is SVGAGI in the germline V gene. This CDR3 has 14 residues. Trimming took 0 bases from V and 5 from J, leaving 11 bases between them. The CDR3 sequence is CASSYSEGFNEQYF. In DNA form, the CDR3 reads TGTGCCAGCAGTTACTCGGAGGGGTTCAACGAGCAGTACTTC.

The chain couples TRBV6-1 to TRBJ2-7; D remains ambiguous. V dropped 3 bases and J dropped 2 bases, with 14 bases sitting between them. The CDR3 contains 15 residues. Per germline, CDR1 MNHNS and CDR2 SASEGT. CDR3 sequence reads: CASSELGSLTYEQYF. In DNA, the CDR3 is TGTGCCAGCAGTGAGTTGGGCTCCCTTACCTACGAGCAGTACTTC.

The chain recombines TRBV7-6 with TRBJ2-5; 10 bases fit TRBD2. V was clipped by 1 base and J by 5 bases; unmatched bases: 7. CDR1 SGHVS and CDR2 FNYEAQ come from the germline V gene. The CDR3 consists of 16 residues. In DNA, the CDR3 is TGTGCCAGCAGCTTAGGGCCTGTGACTAGCGGGGAGACCCAGTACTTC. Its protein product is CASSLGPVTSGETQYF.

The V gene is TRBV9, the J gene TRBJ2-5; 10 nucleotides match TRBD2. The junction had 3 bases not matched to a gene; V was cut back by 0 bases and J by 4 bases. The CDR3 runs to 15 residues. Per the germline V gene, CDR1 is SGDLS and CDR2 is YYNGEE. Here the CDR3 reads CASSVDGLAAETQYF. The CDR3 DNA is TGTGCCAGCAGCGTAGATGGACTAGCGGCAGAGACCCAGTACTTC.

The rearrangement links TRBV19 to TRBJ2-1; TRBD2 aligns across 8 bases. V gave up 3 bases and J gave up 6 bases; unmatched junction bases: 13. Germline V gene sequence: CDR1 LNHDA, CDR2 SQIVND (reference sequence). This CDR3 has 17 amino acids. CDR3 sequence: CASSIVLSGSVFNEQFF. CDR3 DNA: TGTGCCAGTAGTATCGTCCTGAGCGGGAGTGTATTCAATGAGCAGTTCTTC.

The rearrangement links TRBV5-1 to TRBJ1-1; the match to TRBD1 covers 7 bases. J was trimmed by 3 bases and V by 4 bases; bases with no gene match: 6. This CDR3 comprises 14 residues. Germline CDR1 reads SGHRS; CDR2 reads YFSETQ. CDR3 sequence reads: CASSLRGADTEAFF. The CDR3 DNA follows: TGCGCCAGCAGCCTCAGGGGGGCTGACACTGAAGCTTTCTTT.

V and J are TRBV27 and TRBJ2-1; 8 nucleotides line up with TRBD2. The CDR3 is 15 amino acids. From germline, CDR1 is MNHEY and CDR2 SMNVEV (reference sequence). V trimming: 6 bases; J trimming: 7 bases; junction bases outside the gene matches: 11. The CDR3 region is CASSPGTRGRNEQFF. As DNA, the CDR3 is TGTGCCAGCAGCCCCGGGACTAGGGGACGTAATGAGCAGTTCTTC.

This chain's CDR3 is CASSFWGGGANVLTF. CDR3 nucleotides: TGTGCCAGCAGCTTTTGGGGGGGAGGGGCCAACGTCCTGACTTTC. The chain couples TRBV5-4 to TRBJ2-6; 7 positions agree with TRBD2. The junction had 3 bases not matched to a gene; V was cut back by 2 bases and J by 4 bases. From germline, CDR1 is SGHNT and CDR2 YYREEE (reference sequence). The CDR3 length is 15 residues.

The chain couples TRBV19 to TRBJ2-3; TRBD2 matches at 7 bases. The CDR3 is 16 residues long. Germline V lookup: CDR1 LNHDA, CDR2 SQIVND (reference sequence). With V trimmed by 5 bases and J by 2 bases, 10 bases remained unmatched. CDR3 bases: TGTGCCAGTAGTCCTATGGGGGGAGGGTACACAGATACGCAGTATTTT. As protein: CASSPMGGGYTDTQYF. The entire variable domain, with the rest obtained from reference TRBV19 and TRBJ2-3, is as follows: DGGITQSPKYLFRKEGQNVTLSCEQNLNHDAMYWYRQDPGQGLRLIYYSQIVNDFQKGDIAEGYSVSREKKESFPLTVTSAQKNPTAFYLCASSPMGGGYTDTQYFGPGTRLTVL.

This clone was detected only a few times. The rearrangement joins TRBV14 to TRBJ2-7; 11 nucleotides match TRBD1. This CDR3 region has 14 residues. The trim removed 5 bases at V and 2 bases at J, leaving 2 bases unmatched. Per the germline V gene, CDR1 is SGHDN and CDR2 is FVKESK. CDR3 nucleotide sequence: TGTGCCAGCAGCGGGACAGGGGGAACCTACGAGCAGTACTTC. Translating gives CASSGTGGTYEQYF.

The chain has TRBV12-3 or TRBV12-4 and TRBJ2-7, with D possibly TRBD1 on 5 matching bases. The CDR3 loop spans 12 amino acids. V gave up 5 bases and J gave up 4 bases, with 9 bases separating them. In nucleotides, the CDR3 is TGTGCCAGCAGTCCCAGGGTGTACGAGCAGTACTTC. Its protein product is CASSPRVYEQYF.

This clone has a handful of counts. This chain uses TRBV7-3 with TRBJ2-2; no definite D call. The CDR3 spans 14 residues. V shed 2 bases and J shed 2 bases, with 6 bases lying between them. Germline V CDR1 and CDR2: SGHTA, FQGTGA. CDR3: CASSLVTNTGELFF. CDR3 DNA: TGTGCCAGCAGCTTAGTTACAAACACCGGGGAGCTGTTTTTT. The variable domain in full, with the rest retrieved from reference TRBV7-3 and TRBJ2-2, is GAGVSQTPSNKVTEKGKYVELRCDPISGHTALYWYRQSLGQGPEFLIYFQGTGAADDSGLPNDRFFAVRPEGSVSTLKIQRTERGDSAVYLCASSLVTNTGELFFGEGSRLTVL.

V usage is TRBV4-1 and J usage is TRBJ1-1; TRBD1 aligns across 8 bases. V was clipped by 3 bases and J by 0 bases; unmatched bases: 15. The V gene's germline CDR1 is MGHRA and CDR2 YSYEKL. The CDR3 is made up of 19 amino acids. The CDR3 coding sequence is TGCGCCAGCAGCCAGGGCGGGACAGGACACACGTTTCTGAACACTGAAGCTTTCTTT. This translates into CASSQGGTGHTFLNTEAFF.

This sequence joins TRBV20-1 and TRBJ2-5; unclear D gene. The length of the CDR3 is 10 residues. CDR1 and CDR2 (germline): DFQATT, SNEGSKA (reference sequence). Between the trimmed V and J ends, which lost 6 bases and 2 bases, there was a span of 4 bases. CDR3: CSATQETQYF. As DNA, the CDR3 is TGCAGTGCAACACAAGAGACCCAGTACTTC.

The chain is built from TRBV11-2 and TRBJ2-2, with D perhaps TRBD2 (6 bases). The V end lost 3 bases, the J end lost 2 bases, and 13 bases lay between the germline ends. CDR3 length: 16 residues. CDR1 SGHAT and CDR2 FQNNGV come from the germline V gene. This CDR3 is CASSFLPGLNTGELFF. CDR3 bases: TGTGCCAGCAGCTTTTTACCGGGACTCAACACCGGGGAGCTGTTTTTT. The full variable domain, in which reference TRBV11-2 and TRBJ2-2 provide the parts outside the CDR3, is EAGVAQSPRYKIIEKRQSVAFWCNPISGHATLYWYQQILGQGPKLLIQFQNNGVVDDSQLPKDRFSAERLKGVDSTLKIQPAKLEDSAVYLCASSFLPGLNTGELFFGEGSRLTVL.

The rearrangement joins TRBV6-4 to TRBJ2-1, with 7 positions matching TRBD2. Trimming took 3 bases from V and 7 from J; bases not matched to a gene: 3. Germline CDR1 and CDR2: MRHNA and SNTAGT. The CDR3 is 13 residues long. The CDR3 DNA reads as TGTGCCAGCAGTGAGCGGGAGACGAATGAGCAGTTCTTC. The encoded protein is CASSERETNEQFF.

The chain couples TRBV4-3 to TRBJ1-1; D is possibly TRBD1 (5 bases). The CDR3 is 14 amino acids. Trimming left V 4 bases short and J 3 bases short, with 12 bases between. Germline lookup yields CDR1 LGHNA and CDR2 YSLEER. The CDR3 region has the DNA TGCGCCAGCAGCCTTCTCCGGGGGGACACTGAAGCTTTCTTT. This sequence encodes CASSLLRGDTEAFF.

The chain has TRBV5-4 and TRBJ2-5, with 12 bases lining up with TRBD2. Germline CDR1 SGHNT, CDR2 YYREEE (reference sequence). The ends lost 6 bases at V and 1 base at J; junction bases unmatched: 4. This CDR3 comprises 15 residues. The CDR3 sequence: CASTRTSGVQETQYF. The CDR3 DNA is TGTGCCAGCACGAGGACTAGCGGGGTCCAAGAGACCCAGTACTTC.

The chain is built from TRBV18 and TRBJ1-2, with TRBD1 identical over 8 bases. V lost 4 bases, J lost 6 bases, and 7 bases stayed unmatched. CDR3 size: 14 residues. Germline loops: CDR1 KGHSH, CDR2 LQKENI. The CDR3 reads CASSLGQGGDGYTF. The CDR3 DNA is TGTGCCAGCTCACTAGGACAGGGAGGGGATGGCTACACCTTC. Using reference TRBV18 and TRBJ1-2 for the parts outside the CDR3, the full variable domain is NAGVMQNPRHLVRRRGQEARLRCSPMKGHSHVYWYRQLPEEGLKFMVYLQKENIIDESGMPKERFSAEFPKEGPSILRIQQVVRGDSAAYFCASSLGQGGDGYTFGSGTRLTVV.

A single count supports this clone. The chain has TRBV6-6 and TRBJ1-2; D perhaps matches TRBD1 (6 bases). This CDR3 has 15 residues. Germline V gene sequence: CDR1 MNHNY, CDR2 SVGAGI (reference sequence). The germline V and J ends were trimmed by 7 bases and 4 bases, with 19 bases remaining between them. The CDR3 region is CASTLSGGGLYGYTF. Here the CDR3 DNA reads TGTGCCAGCACCCTAAGCGGGGGGGGGCTCTATGGCTACACCTTC.

The V and J genes are TRBV7-9 and TRBJ1-4; D unclear. CDR1 and CDR2 from the germline V gene are SEHNR and FQNEAQ (reference sequence). V was cut by 5 bases and J by 6 bases, with 25 bases left in between. The CDR3 is 18 amino acids. In DNA, the CDR3 is TGTGCCAGCAGCCCTCCGAGAAGGGAGGATTTACTTTATGAAAAACTGTTTTTT. It is translated as CASSPPRREDLLYEKLFF.

V and J are TRBV6-2 or TRBV6-3 and TRBJ2-7; D gene unclear. CDR1 is MNHEY and CDR2 is SVGEGT in the germline V gene. The CDR3 spans 14 residues. Trimming shortened V by 6 bases and J by 0 bases, and 12 bases separated the two germline ends. The CDR3 protein is CASSSTDISYEQYF. The CDR3 nucleotides read TGTGCCAGCAGCTCCACCGACATCTCCTACGAGCAGTACTTC.

V and J are TRBV5-4 and TRBJ2-3; tentative D call: TRBD1 (6 bases). Trimming stripped 4 bases from V and 5 bases from J, with 20 bases between. CDR3 length: 16 residues. CDR1 and CDR2 from the germline V gene are SGHNT and YYREEE (reference sequence). The CDR3 coding sequence is TGTGCCAGCAGCCCCGGACAGAGGATAGGAAAAGATACGCAGTATTTT. Its translation: CASSPGQRIGKDTQYF.